The T cell receptor beta chain described here comes from a study of blood T cell repertoires in COVID-19. Study-wide context: Sources were T cells, B-cell-depleted T cells, or PBMCs; the material itself was cDNA or gDNA.

The table came from immunoSEQ multiplex PCR; TCRdb's copy has only in-frame clones and leaves some out. The top ten hold about 12% of the sample, which has about 440,000 clones, about nine tenths seen once. Followed over time, Seattle patients had been enrolled while infection was active. Material for sequencing was peripheral blood. The receptor comes from a woman aged 45-59 years with COVID-19, enrolled during active disease.

In DNA form, the CDR3 reads TGTGCCAGCAGCTTGGTCCCCCAGAGTGGACAGGTGACATATGGCTACACCTTC. Translating it yields CASSLVPQSGQVTYGYTF. The chain is built from TRBV5-5 and TRBJ1-2; 7 bases match TRBD1. With V trimmed by 0 bases and J by 5 bases, 16 bases remained unmatched. The CDR3 sequence is 18 residues long. Per the germline V gene, CDR1 is SGHKS and CDR2 is YYEKEE (reference sequence).